Listed below are T cell receptor beta chains from one sample, sequenced in a study of T-cell reconstitution after alpha-beta-depleted transplantation in children. Using its own MiXCR run on the PCR reads, TCRdb lists one record per CDR3 protein. Of about 510,000 distinct CDR3 sequences detected, about 10% appear once; the ten largest clones hold approximately 15%. Sample: PBMCs, mostly from graft donor cells, taken 180 days after TCRalphabeta/CD19-depleted stem cell transplant. The receptors were gathered from a female patient aged 2-9 years who had a stem cell transplant for aplastic anemia, so the T cells may come from the graft donor. CDR3s include the opening cysteine and the closing phenylalanine or tryptophan. Each record gives: D gene, V gene, clone size, J gene, CDR3 DNA, CDR3 protein. A D gene is named only where the DNA matches it firmly. Size is stated for part of the rows, as once, few or many counts, or as a class when the clone is expanded.

D: NA; V: TRBV4-1; size: NA; J: TRBJ1-5; DNA: TGCGCCAGCAGCCAAGATGGGTATCCCCGCTCGGAGCCCCAGCATTTT; CDR3: CASSQDGYPRSEPQHF
D: NA; V: TRBV15; size: NA; J: TRBJ2-1; DNA: TGTGCCACCAGCAGAGATAGTTTCTCGTACAATGAGCAGTTCTTC; CDR3: CATSRDSFSYNEQFF
D: NA; V: TRBV5-1; size: few; J: TRBJ2-1; DNA: TGCGCCAGCAGCCCACTAGAGGGTTGGGAGCAGTTCTTC; CDR3: CASSPLEGWEQFF
D: TRBD2; V: TRBV15; size: few; J: TRBJ2-3; DNA: TGTGCCACCAGCAGGGCTTCTAGCGGGAGCACAGATACGCAGTATTTT; CDR3: CATSRASSGSTDTQYF
D: NA; V: TRBV30; size: few; J: TRBJ1-2; DNA: TGTGCCTGGAGTTCGGGAGGGGGGGCACGACTCTTC; CDR3: CAWSSGGGARLF
D: NA; V: TRBV7-9; size: few; J: TRBJ1-3; DNA: TGTGCCAGCAGCGATCCGGGGATCGGGAGCTCTGGAAACACCATATATTTT; CDR3: CASSDPGIGSSGNTIYF
D: NA; V: TRBV7-2; size: NA; J: TRBJ2-4; DNA: TGTGCCGGCAGCCCGCAGGGTGGCGGAAACATTCAGTACTTC; CDR3: CAGSPQGGGNIQYF
D: NA; V: TRBV5-1; size: few; J: TRBJ2-6; DNA: TGCGCCAGCAGCTTGCTCTGGGTGGCTGGGGCCAACGTCCTGACTTTC; CDR3: CASSLLWVAGANVLTF
D: NA; V: TRBV6-1; size: few; J: TRBJ2-7; DNA: TGTGCCAGCAAATATTCGTACAGGGACCCATACGAGCAGTACTTC; CDR3: CASKYSYRDPYEQYF
D: TRBD1; V: TRBV12-3/TRBV12-4; size: few; J: TRBJ2-5; DNA: TGTGCCACGGAAAGGACAGGGAGAGAGACCCAGTACTTC; CDR3: CATERTGRETQYF
D: NA; V: TRBV4-2; size: NA; J: TRBJ2-7; DNA: TGTGCCAGCAGCGCCGGGGACGGGACCTACGAGCAGTACTTC; CDR3: CASSAGDGTYEQYF
D: TRBD1; V: TRBV29-1; size: many; J: TRBJ1-2; DNA: TGCAGCGTCGAAACAGGGGGCTGGGATTATGGCTACACCTTC; CDR3: CSVETGGWDYGYTF
D: TRBD1; V: TRBV4-3; size: few; J: TRBJ1-2; DNA: TGCGCCAGCAGCCCTGGGACAGGGGGTTTATATGGCTACACCTTC; CDR3: CASSPGTGGLYGYTF
D: NA; V: TRBV5-1; size: many; J: TRBJ1-2; DNA: TGTGCCAGCAGCTTAGCCGGGTATGGCTACACCTTC; CDR3: CASSLAGYGYTF
D: TRBD2; V: TRBV5-5; size: NA; J: TRBJ2-1; DNA: TGTGCCAGCAGCTTTACCGGACTAGCGATGAATGAGCAGTTCTTC; CDR3: CASSFTGLAMNEQFF
D: NA; V: TRBV3-1; size: many; J: TRBJ2-1; DNA: TGTGCCAGCAGCCAAGAGGGGCTAGCAGCCAACAATGAGCAGTTCTTC; CDR3: CASSQEGLAANNEQFF
D: NA; V: TRBV14; size: many; J: TRBJ1-1; DNA: TGTGCCAGCAGCCAACTTTACGGGGGCAACACTGAAGCTTTCTTT; CDR3: CASSQLYGGNTEAFF
D: NA; V: TRBV18; size: NA; J: TRBJ2-5; DNA: TGTGCCAGCTCACCTATCCCGGAGACCCAGTACTTC; CDR3: CASSPIPETQYF
D: TRBD2; V: TRBV4-2; size: few; J: TRBJ2-3; DNA: TGTGCCAGCAGCCAGCAGGGACTAGCGGGAGTGACAGATACGCAGTATTTT; CDR3: CASSQQGLAGVTDTQYF
D: NA; V: TRBV11-2; size: NA; J: TRBJ1-5; DNA: TGTGCCAGCAGCTCAGGGGTGCGCCAGCCCCAGCATTTT; CDR3: CASSSGVRQPQHF
D: NA; V: TRBV5-6; size: NA; J: TRBJ2-7; DNA: TGTGCCAGCAGCCCGTCCGGGGGGCCCACACCGGTCGAGCAGTACTTC; CDR3: CASSPSGGPTPVEQYF
D: TRBD2; V: TRBV20-1; size: NA; J: TRBJ2-2; DNA: TGCAGTGCTAGAGATCTAGGGGTAGCGGGAACGAACACCGGGGAGCTGTTTTTT; CDR3: CSARDLGVAGTNTGELFF
D: NA; V: TRBV4-3; size: NA; J: TRBJ1-1; DNA: TGCGCCAGCAGCCAAGATGGGGGACATCTTATGAACACTGAAGCTTTCTTT; CDR3: CASSQDGGHLMNTEAFF
D: NA; V: TRBV12-3/TRBV12-4; size: few; J: TRBJ2-5; DNA: TGTGCCAGCAGTTTATCCGGGAGAAGCGAGACCCAGTACTTC; CDR3: CASSLSGRSETQYF
D: NA; V: TRBV12-3/TRBV12-4; size: few; J: TRBJ2-5; DNA: TGTGCCAGCAGTTTCGTTTTGGGGGGACGCGAGACCCAGTACTTC; CDR3: CASSFVLGGRETQYF
D: TRBD1; V: TRBV12-3/TRBV12-4; size: NA; J: TRBJ2-7; DNA: TGTGCCAGCAGTTTGACAGGGGGCGAAGGGCGCGAGCAGTACTTC; CDR3: CASSLTGGEGREQYF
D: TRBD1; V: TRBV18; size: NA; J: TRBJ1-1; DNA: TGTGCCAGCTCACCACCCGACAGGGTAGGGACTGAAGCTTTCTTT; CDR3: CASSPPDRVGTEAFF
D: TRBD1; V: TRBV7-2; size: NA; J: TRBJ1-5; DNA: TGTGCCAGCAGCTTAGGCGGGACAGGGGATCAGCCCCAGCATTTT; CDR3: CASSLGGTGDQPQHF
D: TRBD1; V: TRBV6-2/TRBV6-3; size: few; J: TRBJ2-1; DNA: TGTGCCAGCAGCCCTGGTGGACAGGCCAATGAGCAGTTCTTC; CDR3: CASSPGGQANEQFF
D: NA; V: TRBV20-1; size: many; J: TRBJ2-5; DNA: TGCAGTGCTAGAGAGACCCAGTACTTC; CDR3: CSARETQYF
D: TRBD1; V: TRBV11-2; size: few; J: TRBJ2-2; DNA: TGTGCCAGCAGCTTAAGATGGACAGGGCCCACCGGGGAGCTGTTTTTT; CDR3: CASSLRWTGPTGELFF
D: TRBD2; V: TRBV4-1; size: NA; J: TRBJ2-6; DNA: TGCGCCAGCAGCCAATTCCGGGGGGCTGGGGCCAACGTCCTGACTTTC; CDR3: CASSQFRGAGANVLTF
D: NA; V: TRBV19; size: NA; J: TRBJ2-7; DNA: TGTGCCAGTACCCCGGGGATCGGCAACTCCTACGAGCAGTACTTC; CDR3: CASTPGIGNSYEQYF
D: NA; V: TRBV7-9; size: few; J: TRBJ2-6; DNA: TGTGCCAGTACCTCCCAAGGGGTCTCTGGGGCCAACGTCCTGACTTTC; CDR3: CASTSQGVSGANVLTF
D: TRBD1; V: TRBV7-9; size: NA; J: TRBJ2-1; DNA: TGTGCCAGCGGTCAAACCGCGGACAGGGTGAGGAATGAGCAGTTCTTC; CDR3: CASGQTADRVRNEQFF
D: TRBD2; V: TRBV20-1; size: NA; J: TRBJ2-1; DNA: TGCAGTGCTAGATTTCCGGGACTAGCAGGAGACAATGAGCAGTTCTTC; CDR3: CSARFPGLAGDNEQFF
D: NA; V: TRBV6-1; size: few; J: TRBJ2-3; DNA: TGTGCCAGCAGTGAAGCCGGCCGGCCCGCAGATACGCAGTATTTT; CDR3: CASSEAGRPADTQYF
D: TRBD2; V: TRBV29-1; size: NA; J: TRBJ2-2; DNA: TGCAGCGTTGTCGGGCTAGCGGGAAACACCGGGGAGCTGTTTTTT; CDR3: CSVVGLAGNTGELFF
D: NA; V: TRBV28; size: many; J: TRBJ2-1; DNA: TGTGCCAGCAGTCCACAAGGGATGTTGGGATACAATGAGCAGTTCTTC; CDR3: CASSPQGMLGYNEQFF
D: TRBD1; V: TRBV28; size: many; J: TRBJ1-5; DNA: TGTGCCAGCAGCCCCAGACAGGGCGGGCAGCCCCAGCATTTT; CDR3: CASSPRQGGQPQHF
D: NA; V: TRBV29-1; size: few; J: TRBJ2-1; DNA: TGCAGCGTCCCCACCCCAAGGAAGGATTCCTACAATGAGCAGTTCTTC; CDR3: CSVPTPRKDSYNEQFF
D: TRBD1; V: TRBV4-1; size: NA; J: TRBJ1-5; DNA: TGCGCCAGCCGAGGGACAGGGGATCAGCCCCAGCATTTT; CDR3: CASRGTGDQPQHF
D: NA; V: TRBV4-3; size: few; J: TRBJ2-7; DNA: TGCGCCAGCAGCTCGGGACTGGGGGACTCCTACGAGCAGTACTTC; CDR3: CASSSGLGDSYEQYF
D: NA; V: TRBV20-1; size: few; J: TRBJ1-5; DNA: TGCAGTGCTAGAGATAATAGAAGGGTGTTGAGTATCGATCAGCCCCAGCATTTT; CDR3: CSARDNRRVLSIDQPQHF
D: TRBD1; V: TRBV29-1; size: NA; J: TRBJ1-2; DNA: TGCAGCGCAGACAGGGCCAACTATGGCTACACCTTC; CDR3: CSADRANYGYTF
D: TRBD2; V: TRBV4-3; size: few; J: TRBJ2-1; DNA: TGCGCCAGCAGCCTAAAGTGGCTAGCGGGAGGTCAGCAGTTCTTC; CDR3: CASSLKWLAGGQQFF
D: TRBD2; V: TRBV2; size: few; J: TRBJ2-1; DNA: TGTGCCAGCAGAGGATGGCGGGAGCACTATTCGAGCAATGAGCAGTTCTTC; CDR3: CASRGWREHYSSNEQFF
D: NA; V: TRBV21-1; size: NA; J: TRBJ2-2; DNA: TGTGCCGGCAGCAAAGAAGTCGGGATCGCCGGGGAGCTGTTTTTT; CDR3: CAGSKEVGIAGELFF
D: TRBD2; V: TRBV15; size: NA; J: TRBJ2-1; DNA: TGTGCCACCAGCCGTACTAGCGGGAACTCCTACAATGAGCAGTTCTTC; CDR3: CATSRTSGNSYNEQFF
D: NA; V: TRBV5-1; size: NA; J: TRBJ1-2; DNA: TGCGCCAGCAGCTTCTCCGGGAACAGGGACCCCTCTTATGGCTACACCTTC; CDR3: CASSFSGNRDPSYGYTF
D: TRBD2; V: TRBV20-1; size: many; J: TRBJ2-1; DNA: TGCAGTGCTAGATCTCACCGGGAGGCTACCTGGGGCAATGAGCAGTTCTTC; CDR3: CSARSHREATWGNEQFF
D: NA; V: TRBV27; size: few; J: TRBJ1-1; DNA: TGTGCCAGCAGTTCCCGCCTAAGGGCTTTCTTT; CDR3: CASSSRLRAFF
D: TRBD1; V: TRBV11-3; size: few; J: TRBJ1-1; DNA: TGTGCCAGCAGCATTGACAGGGCCACTGAAGCTTTCTTT; CDR3: CASSIDRATEAFF